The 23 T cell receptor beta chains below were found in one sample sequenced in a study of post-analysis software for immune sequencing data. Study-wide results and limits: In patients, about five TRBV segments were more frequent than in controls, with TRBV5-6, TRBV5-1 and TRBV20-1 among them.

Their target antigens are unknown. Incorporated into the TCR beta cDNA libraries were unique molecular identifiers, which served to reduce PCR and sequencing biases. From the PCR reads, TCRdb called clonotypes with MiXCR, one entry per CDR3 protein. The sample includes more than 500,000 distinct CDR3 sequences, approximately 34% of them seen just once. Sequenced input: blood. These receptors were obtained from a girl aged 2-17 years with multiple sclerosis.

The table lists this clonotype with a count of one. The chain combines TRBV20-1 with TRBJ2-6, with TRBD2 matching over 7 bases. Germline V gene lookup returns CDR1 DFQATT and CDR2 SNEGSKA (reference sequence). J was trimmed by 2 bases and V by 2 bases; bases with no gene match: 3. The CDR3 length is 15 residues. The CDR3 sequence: CSARNGGTGANVLTF. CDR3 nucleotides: TGCAGTGCTAGAAACGGGGGGACTGGGGCCAACGTCCTGACTTTC.

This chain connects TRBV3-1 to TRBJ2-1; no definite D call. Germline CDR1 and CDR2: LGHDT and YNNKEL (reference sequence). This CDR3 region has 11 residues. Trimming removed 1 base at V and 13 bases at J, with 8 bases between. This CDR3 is CASSQGGSQFF. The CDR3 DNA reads TGTGCCAGCAGCCAAGGGGGTTCCCAGTTCTTC.

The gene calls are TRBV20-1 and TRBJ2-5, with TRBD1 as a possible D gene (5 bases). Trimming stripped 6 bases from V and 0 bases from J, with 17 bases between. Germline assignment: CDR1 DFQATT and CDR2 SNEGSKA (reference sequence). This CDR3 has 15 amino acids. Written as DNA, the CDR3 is TGCAGTGCCCTCAAGAGGCAGGGCTACCAAGAGACCCAGTACTTC. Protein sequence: CSALKRQGYQETQYF.

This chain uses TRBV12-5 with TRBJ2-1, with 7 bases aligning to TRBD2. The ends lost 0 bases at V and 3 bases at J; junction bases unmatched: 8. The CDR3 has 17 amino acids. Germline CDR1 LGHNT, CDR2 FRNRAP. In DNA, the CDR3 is TGTGCTAGTGGTTTGGTATTAGGACTAGAAGTCTACAATGAGCAGTTCTTC. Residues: CASGLVLGLEVYNEQFF.

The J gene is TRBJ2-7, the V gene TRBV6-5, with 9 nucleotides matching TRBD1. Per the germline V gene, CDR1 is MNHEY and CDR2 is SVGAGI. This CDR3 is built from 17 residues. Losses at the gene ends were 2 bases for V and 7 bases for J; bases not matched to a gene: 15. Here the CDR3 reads CASSYARLRTGAVEQYF. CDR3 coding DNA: TGTGCCAGCAGTTACGCTAGACTAAGGACAGGGGCCGTGGAGCAGTACTTC.

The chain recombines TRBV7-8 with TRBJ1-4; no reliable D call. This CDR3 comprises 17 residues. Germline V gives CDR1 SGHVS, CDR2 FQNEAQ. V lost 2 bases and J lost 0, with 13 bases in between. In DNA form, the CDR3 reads TGTGCCAGCAGCTTACTGTTCGGAGATGCAACTAATGAAAAACTGTTTTTT. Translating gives CASSLLFGDATNEKLFF.

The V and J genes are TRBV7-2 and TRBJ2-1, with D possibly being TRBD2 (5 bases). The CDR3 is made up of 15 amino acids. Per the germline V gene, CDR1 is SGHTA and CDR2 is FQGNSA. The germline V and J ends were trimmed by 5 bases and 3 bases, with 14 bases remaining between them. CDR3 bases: TGTGCCAGCAGCCCCGGCGGGCTGTTCTACAATGAGCAGTTCTTC. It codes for CASSPGGLFYNEQFF.

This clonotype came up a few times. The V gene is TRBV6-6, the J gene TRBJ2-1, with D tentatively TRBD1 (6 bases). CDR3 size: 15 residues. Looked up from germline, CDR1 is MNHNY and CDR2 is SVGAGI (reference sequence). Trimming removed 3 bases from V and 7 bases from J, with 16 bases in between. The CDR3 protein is CASSYSGVRRNEQFF. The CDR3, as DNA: TGTGCCAGCAGTTATTCAGGGGTACGGAGAAATGAGCAGTTCTTC.

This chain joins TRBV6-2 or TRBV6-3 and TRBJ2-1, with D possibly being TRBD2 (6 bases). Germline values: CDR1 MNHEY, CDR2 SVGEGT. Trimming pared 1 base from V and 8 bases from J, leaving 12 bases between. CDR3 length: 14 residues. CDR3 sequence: CASSYLLAGDEQFF. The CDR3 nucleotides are TGTGCCAGCAGTTACTTACTAGCTGGCGATGAGCAGTTCTTC.

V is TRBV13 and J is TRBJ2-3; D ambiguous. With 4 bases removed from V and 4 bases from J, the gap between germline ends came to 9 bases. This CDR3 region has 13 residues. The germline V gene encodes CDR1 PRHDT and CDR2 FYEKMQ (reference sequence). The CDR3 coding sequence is TGTGCCAGCAGCTCCAGACGTCCAGATACGCAGTATTTT. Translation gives CASSSRRPDTQYF. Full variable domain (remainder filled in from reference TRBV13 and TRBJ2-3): AAGVIQSPRHLIKEKRETATLKCYPIPRHDTVYWYQQGPGQDPQFLISFYEKMQSDKGSIPDRFSAQQFSDYHSELNMSSLELGDSALYFCASSSRRPDTQYFGPGTRLTVL.

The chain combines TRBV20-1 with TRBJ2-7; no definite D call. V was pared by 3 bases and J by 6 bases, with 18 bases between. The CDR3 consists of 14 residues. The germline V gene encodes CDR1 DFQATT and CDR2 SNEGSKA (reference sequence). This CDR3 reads CSARDWQARGEQYF. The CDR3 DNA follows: TGCAGTGCTAGGGATTGGCAGGCTAGAGGCGAGCAGTACTTC.

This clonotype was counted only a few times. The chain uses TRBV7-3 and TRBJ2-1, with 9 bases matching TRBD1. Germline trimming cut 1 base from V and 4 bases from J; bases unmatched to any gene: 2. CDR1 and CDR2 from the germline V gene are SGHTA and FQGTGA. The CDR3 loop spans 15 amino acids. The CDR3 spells CASSLKGTGYNEQFF. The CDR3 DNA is TGTGCCAGCAGCTTAAAAGGGACAGGGTACAATGAGCAGTTCTTC.

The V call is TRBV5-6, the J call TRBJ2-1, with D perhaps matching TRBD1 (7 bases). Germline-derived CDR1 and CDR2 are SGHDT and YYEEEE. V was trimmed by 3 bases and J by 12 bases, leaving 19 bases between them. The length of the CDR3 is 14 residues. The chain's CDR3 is CASSSLSDREAQFF. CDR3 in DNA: TGTGCCAGCAGCTCTTTGTCCGACAGGGAGGCGCAGTTCTTC. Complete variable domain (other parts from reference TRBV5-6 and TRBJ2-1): DAGVTQSPTHLIKTRGQQVTLRCSPKSGHDTVSWYQQALGQGPQFIFQYYEEEERQRGNFPDRFSGHQFPNYSSELNVNALLLGDSALYLCASSSLSDREAQFFGPGTRLTVL.

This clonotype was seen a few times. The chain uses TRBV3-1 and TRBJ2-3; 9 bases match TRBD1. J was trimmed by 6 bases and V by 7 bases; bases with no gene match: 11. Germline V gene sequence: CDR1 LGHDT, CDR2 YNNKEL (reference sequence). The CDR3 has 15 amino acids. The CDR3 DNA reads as TGTGCCAGCACACTAGGGACAGGGAGTTCGGATACGCAGTATTTT. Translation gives CASTLGTGSSDTQYF.

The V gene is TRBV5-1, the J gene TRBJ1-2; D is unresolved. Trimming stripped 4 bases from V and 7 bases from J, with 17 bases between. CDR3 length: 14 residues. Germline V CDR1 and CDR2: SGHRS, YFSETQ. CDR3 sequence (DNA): TGCGCCAGCAGCACCGACGTCTCCCCTAGTGGCTACACCTTC. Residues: CASSTDVSPSGYTF.

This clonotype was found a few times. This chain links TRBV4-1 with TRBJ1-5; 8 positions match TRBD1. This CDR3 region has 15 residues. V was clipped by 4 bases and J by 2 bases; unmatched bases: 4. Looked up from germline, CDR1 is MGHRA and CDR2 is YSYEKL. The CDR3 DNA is TGCGCCAGCAGCCCAGACAGGGGCGGCAATCAGCCCCAGCATTTT. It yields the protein CASSPDRGGNQPQHF.

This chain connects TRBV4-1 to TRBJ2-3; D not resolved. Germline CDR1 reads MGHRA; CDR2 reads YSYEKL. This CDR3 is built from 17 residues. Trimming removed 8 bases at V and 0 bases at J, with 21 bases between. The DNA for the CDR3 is TGCGCCAGCGGCCTCACCGAATTGGAGACTAGCACAGATACGCAGTATTTT. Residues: CASGLTELETSTDTQYF.

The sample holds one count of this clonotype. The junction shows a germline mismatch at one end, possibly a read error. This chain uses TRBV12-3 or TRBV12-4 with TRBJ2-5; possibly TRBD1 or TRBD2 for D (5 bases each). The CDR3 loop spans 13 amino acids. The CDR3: CAGRVDSQETQYF. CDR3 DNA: TGTGCCGGCAGGGTGGACTCTCAAGAGACCCAGTACTTC.

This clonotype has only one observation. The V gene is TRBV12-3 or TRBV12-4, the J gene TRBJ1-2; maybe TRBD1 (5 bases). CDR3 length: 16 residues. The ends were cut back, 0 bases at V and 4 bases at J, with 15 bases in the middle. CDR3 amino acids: CASSLASRAVSYGYTF. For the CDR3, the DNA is TGTGCCAGCAGTTTAGCCAGCAGGGCAGTCAGCTATGGCTACACCTTC.

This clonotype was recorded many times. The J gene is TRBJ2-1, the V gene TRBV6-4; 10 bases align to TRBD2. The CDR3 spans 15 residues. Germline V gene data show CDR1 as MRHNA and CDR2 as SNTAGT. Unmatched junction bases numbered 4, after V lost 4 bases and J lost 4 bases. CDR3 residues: CASSVTSGVYNEQFF. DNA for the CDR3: TGTGCCAGCAGTGTCACTAGCGGGGTGTACAATGAGCAGTTCTTC.

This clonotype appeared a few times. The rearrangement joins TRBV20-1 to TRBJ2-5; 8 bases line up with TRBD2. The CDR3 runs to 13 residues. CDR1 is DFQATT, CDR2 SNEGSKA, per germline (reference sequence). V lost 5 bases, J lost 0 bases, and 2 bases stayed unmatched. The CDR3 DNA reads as TGCAGTGCTCGCGGGGGGAACCAAGAGACCCAGTACTTC. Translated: CSARGGNQETQYF.

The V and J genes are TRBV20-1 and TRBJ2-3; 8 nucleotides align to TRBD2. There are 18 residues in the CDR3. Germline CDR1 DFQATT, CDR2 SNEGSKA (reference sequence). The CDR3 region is CSAVEVRGGLRSTDTQYF. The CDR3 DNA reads TGCAGCGCCGTAGAGGTTCGGGGGGGCCTTAGATCAACAGATACGCAGTATTTT.

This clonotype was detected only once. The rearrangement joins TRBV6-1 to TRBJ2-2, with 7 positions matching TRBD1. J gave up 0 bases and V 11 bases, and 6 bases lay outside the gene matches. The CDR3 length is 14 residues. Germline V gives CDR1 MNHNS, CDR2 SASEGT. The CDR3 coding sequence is TGTGCCGGGCACAGGGGCCCGAACACCGGGGAGCTGTTTTTT. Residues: CAGHRGPNTGELFF.